The 20 T cell receptor beta chains below were found in one sample sequenced in a study of blood T cell repertoires in COVID-19. The table came from immunoSEQ multiplex PCR; TCRdb's copy has only in-frame clones and leaves some out. The data hold tens of thousands of clones, with 85% to 90% observed a single time. Sequenced sample: peripheral blood. Receptor source: a man in his 70s with acute or convalescent COVID-19.

This clone was counted between two and nine times. This rearrangement joins TRBV5-4 to TRBJ2-3; the match to TRBD1 covers 8 bases. The CDR3 contains 15 residues. Germline CDR1 SGHNT, CDR2 YYREEE (reference sequence). V lost 4 bases, J lost 0 bases, and 4 bases stayed unmatched. The CDR3 spells CASSARTGSTDTQYF. CDR3 DNA: TGTGCCAGCAGCGCCCGGACAGGGAGCACAGATACGCAGTATTTT.

The rearrangement joins TRBV4-3 to TRBJ1-3; D unresolved. Trimming removed 2 bases at V and 0 bases at J, with 5 bases between. The CDR3 spans 14 residues. CDR1 is LGHNA and CDR2 is YSLEER in the germline V gene. The CDR3 protein is CASSQSFSGNTIYF. The CDR3 region has the DNA TGCGCCAGCAGCCAAAGCTTCTCTGGAAACACCATATATTTT.

The rearrangement uses TRBV3-1 (or the pseudogene TRBV3-2) and TRBJ1-2, with a weak D call TRBD1 (6 bases). Trimming took 2 bases from V and 4 from J, leaving 14 bases between them. CDR3 length: 15 residues. From germline, CDR1 is LGHDT and CDR2 YNNKEL (reference sequence). The CDR3 region is CASSQKTGAPYGYTF. In nucleotides, the CDR3 is TGTGCCAGCAGCCAAAAGACAGGTGCCCCCTATGGCTACACCTTC.

The V and J genes are TRBV15 and TRBJ1-5, with TRBD1 identical over 9 bases. This CDR3 spans 17 amino acids. Germline lookup yields CDR1 LNHNV and CDR2 YYDKDF (reference sequence). The junction had 8 bases not matched to a gene; V was cut back by 5 bases and J by 0 bases. Written as DNA, the CDR3 is TGTGCCACCAGCGCCGGGACAGGGTGGTATAGCAATCAGCCCCAGCATTTT. This gives the protein CATSAGTGWYSNQPQHF.

This clone is a singleton in its sample. The V gene is TRBV25-1, the J gene TRBJ2-2; perhaps TRBD1 as D (5 bases). The CDR3 runs to 14 residues. Germline V gene sequence: CDR1 MGHDK, CDR2 SYGVNS. V was pared by 3 bases and J by 6 bases, with 11 bases between. CDR3 DNA: TGTGCCAGCAGTGACCTAGACAGACCCGGGGAGCTGTTTTTT. Its protein is CASSDLDRPGELFF.

This CDR3 reads CASSSRGYEQYV. The CDR3 DNA sequence: TGTGCCAGCAGCTCCAGGGGTTACGAGCAGTACGTC. J is TRBJ2-7 and V is TRBV6-2 or TRBV6-3; D might be TRBD1 (6 bases). Trimming took off 6 bases at V and 4 bases at J, with 10 bases between the two ends. The germline CDR1 and CDR2 sequences are MNHEY and SVGEGT. The CDR3 runs 12 residues.

V gene TRBV15 combines with J gene TRBJ1-2, with 12 bases fitting TRBD1. Germline trimming cut 7 bases from V and 3 bases from J; bases unmatched to any gene: 9. CDR3 length equals 16 residues. The germline gives CDR1 LNHNV, CDR2 YYDKDF (reference sequence). This CDR3 reads CATTPSGTGGDYGYTF. CDR3 DNA sequence: TGTGCCACCACCCCCTCCGGGACAGGGGGCGACTATGGCTACACCTTC.

This clone is medium-sized within its sample. The junction departs from the called germline gene at one end, perhaps through a read error. V gene TRBV13 combines with J gene TRBJ1-1; TRBD1 might be the D (6 bases). This CDR3 is built from 13 residues. The V gene's germline CDR1 is PRHDT and CDR2 FYEKMQ (reference sequence). CDR3 residues: CASTLYRDTEAFF. As DNA, the CDR3 is TGTGCCAGCACCTTATACAGGGACACTGAAGCTTTCTTT.

V usage is TRBV5-4 and J usage is TRBJ2-7; TRBD2 agrees at 7 bases. Trimming cost V 4 bases and J 0 bases; bases outside gene matches: 7. The CDR3 runs 15 residues. Germline-derived CDR1 and CDR2 are SGHNT and YYREEE (reference sequence). The chain's CDR3 is CASSPPGGFSYEQYF. CDR3 nucleotides: TGTGCCAGCAGCCCCCCCGGGGGGTTCTCCTACGAGCAGTACTTC. Supplemented by reference TRBV5-4 and TRBJ2-7, the full variable domain reads ETGVTQSPTHLIKTRGQQVTLRCSSQSGHNTVSWYQQALGQGPQFIFQYYREEENGRGNFPPRFSGLQFPNYSSELNVNALELDDSALYLCASSPPGGFSYEQYFGPGTRLTVT.

Concerning this clone itself: The junction departs from the called germline gene at one end, perhaps through a read error. The V call is TRBV7-7, the J call TRBJ2-2; D might be TRBD1 (5 bases). The germline CDR1 and CDR2 sequences are SSHAT and FNYEAQ (reference sequence). The CDR3 is made up of 15 amino acids. Here the CDR3 reads CASSLAQGTFGELFF. The CDR3 region has the DNA TGTGCTAGCAGCTTAGCTCAGGGAACGTTCGGGGAGCTGTTTTTT. Together with reference TRBV7-7 and TRBJ2-2, the CDR3 gives the full variable domain: GAGVSQSPRYKVTKRGQDVTLRCDPISSHATLYWYQQALGQGPEFLTYFNYEAQPDKSGLPSDRFSAERPEGSISTLTIQRTEQRDSAMYRCASSLAQGTFGELFFGEGSRLTVL.

The rearrangement joins TRBV21-1 to TRBJ2-7; no check of the table's D call, TRBD2, against the DNA was made. TRBV21-1 is a pseudogene segment. This CDR3 spans 13 amino acids. This CDR3 is CASSKNSPYEQYF. In DNA form, the CDR3 reads TGTGCCAGCAGCAAAAATAGCCCCTACGAGCAGTACTTC.

The chain has TRBV4-1 and TRBJ1-2, with 9 bases identical to TRBD1. The CDR3 is made up of 15 amino acids. Unmatched junction bases numbered 3, after V lost 1 base and J lost 3 bases. In germline, CDR1 is MGHRA, CDR2 YSYEKL. The CDR3 DNA sequence: TGCGCCAGCAGCCAAGTGGGACAGGGAGACTATGGCTACACCTTC. Amino acids: CASSQVGQGDYGYTF.

This clone was counted only a few times. This chain joins TRBV4-2 and TRBJ1-3; the D gene is possibly TRBD1 (6 bases). V lost 0 bases to trimming and J lost 4 bases, with 13 bases between them. Looked up from germline, CDR1 is LGHNA and CDR2 is YNFKEQ. The CDR3 is 16 amino acids. The CDR3, as DNA: TGTGCCAGCAGCCAAGATTTTCGGCAGGGGGGAAACACCATATATTTT. This codes for CASSQDFRQGGNTIYF.

The rearrangement links TRBV14 to TRBJ1-2; TRBD1 is a possible D gene (6 bases). This CDR3 has 12 amino acids. The ends were cut back, 5 bases at V and 2 bases at J, with 6 bases in the middle. CDR1 and CDR2 (germline): SGHDN, FVKESK. The chain's CDR3 is CASSGQNYGYTF. CDR3 coding DNA: TGTGCCAGCAGCGGACAGAACTATGGCTACACCTTC.

This chain uses TRBV6-5 with TRBJ1-3, with D tentatively TRBD1 (6 bases). Germline V gene data show CDR1 as MNHEY and CDR2 as SVGAGI. The CDR3 contains 16 residues. V shed 3 bases and J shed 0 bases, with 12 bases lying between them. CDR3 in amino acids: CASSYGRGYSGNTIYF. The CDR3 region has the DNA TGTGCCAGCAGTTATGGCAGGGGATACTCTGGAAACACCATATATTTT.

This rearrangement joins TRBV5-1 to TRBJ2-7; a possible D gene is TRBD1 (5 bases). The CDR3 is made up of 17 amino acids. V gave up 3 bases and J gave up 3 bases, with 22 bases separating them. The germline CDR1 and CDR2 sequences are SGHRS and YFSETQ. CDR3 residues: CASSSRGAGRKLYEQYF. Written as DNA, the CDR3 is TGCGCCAGCAGCTCCCGTGGGGCAGGCCGAAAACTCTACGAGCAGTACTTC.

This chain joins TRBV29-1 and TRBJ2-1, with a weak D call TRBD1 (5 bases). Looked up from germline, CDR1 is SQVTM and CDR2 is ANQGSEA. The CDR3 extends over 10 amino acids. The germline V and J ends were trimmed by 0 bases and 14 bases, with 8 bases remaining between them. CDR3 residues: CSVEDRAEFF. In DNA form, the CDR3 reads TGCAGCGTTGAAGACAGGGCTGAGTTCTTC.

The count of this clone is one. V is TRBV7-9 and J is TRBJ2-4, with D maybe TRBD1 (5 bases). Germline CDR1 is SEHNR and CDR2 is FQNEAQ (reference sequence). The CDR3 covers 14 residues. V dropped 2 bases and J dropped 3 bases, with 8 bases sitting between them. CDR3 sequence: CASSLSGNKNIQYF. The DNA of the CDR3 is TGTGCCAGCAGCTTATCAGGGAACAAAAACATTCAGTACTTC.

V and J are TRBV4-1 and TRBJ1-2; 10 positions match TRBD1. From germline, CDR1 is MGHRA and CDR2 YSYEKL. After removal of 4 bases from V and 2 bases from J, the junction contained 4 bases not matched to a gene. The CDR3 runs 15 residues. Here the CDR3 reads CASSRTTGGNYGYTF. The CDR3 DNA reads as TGCGCCAGCAGCCGCACGACAGGGGGCAACTATGGCTACACCTTC.

The chain couples TRBV28 to TRBJ2-5; D unresolved. CDR1 and CDR2 (germline): MDHEN, SYDVKM. V was trimmed by 2 bases and J by 7 bases, leaving 11 bases between them. The CDR3 extends over 13 amino acids. CDR3 in DNA: TGTGCCAGCAGTTTAAATCGGGTCGGGACCCAGTACTTC. It translates to CASSLNRVGTQYF.